These 32 T cell receptor beta chains came from one sample sequenced in a study of blood T cell repertoires in COVID-19. Method: immunoSEQ multiplex PCR; TCRdb's copy keeps in-frame clones and lacks some. The sample includes 250,000 or so clones, roughly four fifths of them seen just once. Sequenced input: peripheral blood. Receptor source: a woman in her 70s with acute or convalescent COVID-19.

The gene calls are TRBV6-2 or TRBV6-3 and TRBJ2-1; 8 nucleotides line up with TRBD2. Germline values: CDR1 MNHEY, CDR2 SVGEGT. The CDR3 has 17 amino acids. Germline trimming cut 0 bases from V and 4 bases from J; bases unmatched to any gene: 8. The CDR3 DNA reads as TGTGCCAGCAGTTACTCGATACGGGGGGGAAAGTACAATGAGCAGTTCTTC. As protein: CASSYSIRGGKYNEQFF.

The V call is TRBV19, the J call TRBJ1-6; 8 nucleotides align to TRBD1. The CDR3 runs 15 residues. The J segment lost 10 bases and the V segment lost 4 bases, leaving 9 bases of the junction unmatched. Germline V gives CDR1 LNHDA, CDR2 SQIVND (reference sequence). The CDR3 is CASSTTGESESPLHF. The DNA for the CDR3 is TGTGCCAGTAGTACGACAGGGGAAAGTGAGTCACCCCTCCACTTT.

The V call is TRBV20-1, the J call TRBJ1-1; 8 bases map to TRBD1. This CDR3 contains 14 residues. From germline, CDR1 is DFQATT and CDR2 SNEGSKA (reference sequence). Trimming removed 6 bases from V and 0 bases from J; junction bases left unmatched: 6. CDR3 nucleotides: TGCAGTGCCAGTGACAGGGGCGTGAACACTGAAGCTTTCTTT. Translation: CSASDRGVNTEAFF.

The chain recombines TRBV4-3 with TRBJ1-1; D is perhaps TRBD1 (6 bases). This CDR3 contains 15 residues. Germline CDR1 LGHNA, CDR2 YSLEER. The V and J ends lost 1 base and 4 bases respectively, with 13 bases between them. CDR3 in DNA: TGCGCCAGCAGCCAAGCTACAGGGTATGGCACTGAAGCTTTCTTT. It yields the protein CASSQATGYGTEAFF.

The CDR3 here is CASTPGQGNTGELFF. CDR3 in DNA: TGTGCCAGCACTCCGGGACAGGGGAACACCGGGGAGCTGTTTTTT. The rearrangement links TRBV6-5 to TRBJ2-2, with TRBD1 identical over 9 bases. CDR1 MNHEY and CDR2 SVGAGI come from the germline V gene. This CDR3 comprises 15 residues. V shed 7 bases and J 1 base; nucleotides not matched to a gene: 4.

The V call is TRBV5-1, the J call TRBJ1-1; D is perhaps TRBD1 (5 bases). Germline V gene lookup returns CDR1 SGHRS and CDR2 YFSETQ. The CDR3 sequence is 14 residues long. The V end was cut by 2 bases, the J end by 2 bases, with 10 bases between. The CDR3 nucleotides read TGCGCCAGCAGCTTCCAGACAGAAAACACTGAAGCTTTCTTT. Residues: CASSFQTENTEAFF.

The chain carries TRBV10-1 and TRBJ1-6, with 8 bases lining up with TRBD1. This CDR3 has 13 amino acids. The V gene's germline CDR1 is WNHNN and CDR2 SYGVQD (reference sequence). V shed 6 bases, J shed 6 bases, and the junction held 1 base outside the gene matches. The CDR3 sequence is CASRGQGNSPLHF. CDR3 coding DNA: TGCGCCAGCAGAGGACAGGGTAATTCACCCCTCCACTTT.

CDR3 nucleotide sequence: TGTGCCAGCAGCCCCGGACACTCAGGGGAGACCCAGTACTTC. Amino acid sequence: CASSPGHSGETQYF. V and J are TRBV7-9 and TRBJ2-5, with a possible D match to TRBD1 (5 bases). Germline V gene sequence: CDR1 SEHNR, CDR2 FQNEAQ (reference sequence). CDR3 length: 14 amino acids. Trimming left V 5 bases short and J 5 bases short, with 15 bases between.

On this clone: An end of the junction differs from the germline gene, which may be a read error. The J gene is TRBJ2-7, the V gene TRBV25-1; TRBD2 matches at 10 bases. Germline V gives CDR1 MGHDK, CDR2 SYGVNS. The CDR3 has 12 residues. The CDR3 region is CASKSAGGPPNF. The CDR3 DNA follows: TGTGCCAGCAAATCAGCGGGGGGGCCCCCGAACTTC.

V usage is TRBV13 and J usage is TRBJ2-1, with 10 bases matching TRBD2. CDR1 is PRHDT, CDR2 FYEKMQ, per germline (reference sequence). This CDR3 spans 14 amino acids. V gave up 8 bases and J gave up 3 bases; unmatched junction bases: 4. The CDR3 DNA is TGTGCCAGCGAGTTAGCGGGGGGCTACAATGAGCAGTTCTTC. It is translated as CASELAGGYNEQFF.

Only a few counts were recorded for this clone. The genes are TRBV6-2 or TRBV6-3 and TRBJ2-7, with 7 bases matching TRBD1. Germline-derived CDR1 and CDR2 are MNHEY and SVGEGT. The CDR3 has 12 residues. V was clipped by 4 bases and J by 5 bases; unmatched bases: 2. CDR3 sequence (DNA): TGTGCCAGCAGTTCCGACAGGGACGAGCAGTACTTC. Translated: CASSSDRDEQYF.

The chain joins TRBV2 to TRBJ2-5; 9 bases agree with TRBD2. Germline CDR1 reads SNHLY; CDR2 reads FYNNEI. The CDR3 sequence is 16 residues long. The ends lost 5 bases at V and 0 bases at J; junction bases unmatched: 7. The CDR3 here is CASSPIAGVHQETQYF. DNA of the CDR3: TGTGCCAGCAGTCCAATAGCGGGGGTCCACCAAGAGACCCAGTACTTC.

The chain recombines TRBV6-5 with TRBJ2-4; TRBD2 is a possible D gene (6 bases). CDR3 length: 15 residues. The germline V gene has CDR1 MNHEY and CDR2 SVGAGI. V lost 0 bases to trimming and J lost 6 bases, with 12 bases between them. The DNA of the CDR3 is TGTGCCAGCAGTTACTCGCGGGACTGGGGAAACATTCAGTACTTC. This gives the protein CASSYSRDWGNIQYF.

V gene TRBV10-3 combines with J gene TRBJ2-7; weak D call: TRBD1 (6 bases). From germline, CDR1 is ENHRY and CDR2 SYGVKD. There are 13 residues in the CDR3. The V end lost 6 bases, the J end lost 2 bases, and 11 bases lay between the germline ends. This CDR3 reads CAISWDTTYEQYF. The CDR3 DNA reads TGTGCCATCAGCTGGGACACTACCTACGAGCAGTACTTC.

The chain links TRBV14 to TRBJ2-1; 10 bases fit TRBD2. The CDR3 has 17 amino acids. J lost 6 bases, V lost 6 bases, and 14 bases had no gene match. CDR1 SGHDN and CDR2 FVKESK come from the germline V gene. Here the CDR3 reads CASRPLSVAGGPNEQFF. CDR3 sequence (DNA): TGTGCCAGCAGGCCTCTGTCTGTAGCGGGGGGACCCAATGAGCAGTTCTTC.

The rearrangement links TRBV5-5 to TRBJ1-4; unclear D gene. Germline CDR1 is SGHKS and CDR2 is YYEKEE (reference sequence). The CDR3 runs to 13 residues. Trimming took 0 bases from V and 7 from J, leaving 7 bases between them. CDR3 residues: CASSLAHGEKLFF. The CDR3 DNA reads as TGTGCCAGCAGCTTGGCTCACGGTGAAAAACTGTTTTTT.

The CDR3 loop reads CASSSPDTEAFF. DNA of the CDR3: TGTGCCAGCAGCTCTCCGGACACTGAAGCTTTCTTT. The rearrangement uses TRBV6-5 and TRBJ1-1, with unresolved D. This CDR3 is 12 amino acids long. The ends were cut back, 6 bases at V and 3 bases at J, with 8 bases in the middle. CDR1 is MNHEY and CDR2 is SVGAGI in the germline V gene.

This clone was found a few times. The rearrangement uses TRBV5-1 and TRBJ1-6, with D tentatively TRBD1 (5 bases). The CDR3 contains 17 residues. The V and J ends lost 1 base and 6 bases respectively, with 17 bases between them. Germline lookup yields CDR1 SGHRS and CDR2 YFSETQ. CDR3 sequence reads: CASSLSPGASANSPLHF. In DNA form, the CDR3 reads TGCGCCAGCAGCTTGTCCCCTGGGGCCAGCGCTAATTCACCCCTCCACTTT.

The chain employs TRBV27 and TRBJ2-2; D might be TRBD1 (7 bases). Trimming took 6 bases from V and 3 from J, leaving 17 bases between them. The CDR3 extends over 16 amino acids. From germline, CDR1 is MNHEY and CDR2 SMNVEV (reference sequence). CDR3 bases: TGTGCCAGCAGCCCCCAGGGGGGTTATTACACCGGGGAGCTGTTTTTT. This encodes CASSPQGGYYTGELFF.

This clone has only one observation. The V call is TRBV19, the J call TRBJ2-1, with TRBD2 matching 8 bases. Germline V lookup: CDR1 LNHDA, CDR2 SQIVND (reference sequence). The length of the CDR3 is 14 residues. The V gene end was trimmed by 3 bases and the J gene end by 8 bases; junction bases not matched to a gene: 6. This CDR3 is CASSISSGGDEQFF. CDR3 sequence (DNA): TGTGCCAGTAGTATTTCGAGCGGGGGCGATGAGCAGTTCTTC.

V usage is TRBV21-1 and J usage is TRBJ2-7; the D call in the table, TRBD1, was not verified against the DNA. TRBV21-1 is deemed a pseudogene. The CDR3 runs to 17 residues. Here the CDR3 reads CAAPKLVPGQGAYEQYF. DNA for the CDR3: TGTGCCGCTCCAAAGCTGGTTCCGGGACAGGGGGCCTACGAGCAGTACTTC.

A few counts support this clone. This chain uses TRBV23-1 with TRBJ1-5; 9 bases are a match to TRBD1. TRBV23-1 qualifies as an ORF whose function is uncertain. V lost 2 bases, J lost 6 bases, and 8 bases stayed unmatched. The CDR3 sequence is 16 residues long. The CDR3 protein is CASSQPGTGWGQPQHF. The CDR3, as DNA: TGCGCCAGCAGTCAACCCGGGACAGGGTGGGGTCAGCCCCAGCATTTT.

The V and J genes are TRBV7-9 and TRBJ1-1; 10 nucleotides agree with TRBD1. The CDR3 has 14 amino acids. The germline CDR1 and CDR2 sequences are SEHNR and FQNEAQ (reference sequence). V dropped 3 bases and J dropped 4; count of bases not matched to a gene: 2. As DNA, the CDR3 is TGTGCCAGCAGCTTTAGGACAGGGGGCACTGAAGCTTTCTTT. This gives the protein CASSFRTGGTEAFF.

This clone turned up a few times. V is TRBV28 and J is TRBJ1-5; D is unclear. V was clipped by 6 bases and J by 0 bases, with 12 bases between them. The germline gives CDR1 MDHEN, CDR2 SYDVKM. The length of the CDR3 is 15 residues. CDR3 nucleotides: TGTGCCAGCAGCCCACTCGGGTATAGCAATCAGCCCCAGCATTTT. Amino acids: CASSPLGYSNQPQHF.

The J gene is TRBJ2-5, the V gene TRBV19; possibly TRBD2 for D (6 bases). This CDR3 comprises 17 residues. Germline assignment: CDR1 LNHDA and CDR2 SQIVND (reference sequence). Trimming removed 8 bases at V and 2 bases at J, with 24 bases between. The DNA of the CDR3 is TGTGCCAGTCAACCCCGTACCCGAGGTCGGGGGCAAGAGACCCAGTACTTC. It translates to CASQPRTRGRGQETQYF.

This chain joins TRBV20-1 and TRBJ2-2; a possible D gene is TRBD1 (6 bases). Germline assignment: CDR1 DFQATT and CDR2 SNEGSKA (reference sequence). The CDR3 loop spans 20 amino acids. Trimming took off 3 bases at V and 3 bases at J, with 29 bases between the two ends. The chain's CDR3 is CSASSRGHLPMMGYTGELFF. CDR3 sequence (DNA): TGCAGTGCTAGTTCCCGGGGACACCTCCCTATGATGGGATACACCGGGGAGCTGTTTTTT.

The chain has TRBV7-8 and TRBJ1-1, with TRBD1 matching over 9 bases. The V gene's germline CDR1 is SGHVS and CDR2 FQNEAQ. Unmatched junction bases numbered 12, after V lost 5 bases and J lost 8 bases. The length of the CDR3 is 15 residues. CDR3 sequence: CASSPHRQGGLEAFF. The DNA of the CDR3 is TGTGCCAGCAGCCCGCACCGACAGGGGGGTCTAGAAGCTTTCTTT.

The chain has TRBV5-1 and TRBJ2-1, with TRBD2 identical over 7 bases. Germline values: CDR1 SGHRS, CDR2 YFSETQ. This CDR3 is built from 15 residues. Trimming cost V 4 bases and J 4 bases; bases outside gene matches: 8. This CDR3 reads CASSLLTGGYNEQFF. Written as DNA, the CDR3 is TGCGCCAGCAGCCTTCTAACGGGGGGTTACAATGAGCAGTTCTTC.

The genes are TRBV10-2 and TRBJ1-5; D possibly corresponds to TRBD1 (5 bases). Between the trimmed V and J ends, which lost 8 bases and 3 bases, there was a span of 11 bases. CDR1 and CDR2 from the germline V gene are WSHSY and SAAADI. This CDR3 region has 13 residues. The CDR3 coding sequence is TGCGCCAGCCGTTACAGGTACAATCAGCCCCAGCATTTT. Translating it yields CASRYRYNQPQHF.

This clone was observed a few times. The chain carries TRBV5-1 and TRBJ2-5, with 8 bases matching TRBD2. Germline V gene data show CDR1 as SGHRS and CDR2 as YFSETQ. V was clipped by 0 bases and J by 3 bases; unmatched bases: 1. This CDR3 region has 14 residues. Here the CDR3 DNA reads TGCGCCAGCAGCTTGGTCGGGGGGGAAGAGACCCAGTACTTC. It specifies CASSLVGGEETQYF.

As for this clone: The junction and the germline gene differ at one end; a read error may be behind it. The chain links TRBV7-7 to TRBJ2-1; D gene ambiguous. Germline loops: CDR1 SSHAT, CDR2 FNYEAQ (reference sequence). This CDR3 is 20 amino acids long. The CDR3 protein is CASRPSLSAQPLSSYNEQFF. The CDR3 nucleotides read TGTGCTAGCAGACCCTCACTCAGCGCACAACCTCTGTCCTCCTACAATGAGCAGTTCTTC.

This chain joins TRBV7-9 and TRBJ2-3; D gene ambiguous. Germline V gives CDR1 SEHNR, CDR2 FQNEAQ (reference sequence). The CDR3 has 16 amino acids. V gave up 4 bases and J gave up 2 bases, with 16 bases separating them. The CDR3 DNA reads TGTGCCAGCAGCTACTCAGTGACTCGAAACACAGATACGCAGTATTTT. Its translation is CASSYSVTRNTDTQYF.